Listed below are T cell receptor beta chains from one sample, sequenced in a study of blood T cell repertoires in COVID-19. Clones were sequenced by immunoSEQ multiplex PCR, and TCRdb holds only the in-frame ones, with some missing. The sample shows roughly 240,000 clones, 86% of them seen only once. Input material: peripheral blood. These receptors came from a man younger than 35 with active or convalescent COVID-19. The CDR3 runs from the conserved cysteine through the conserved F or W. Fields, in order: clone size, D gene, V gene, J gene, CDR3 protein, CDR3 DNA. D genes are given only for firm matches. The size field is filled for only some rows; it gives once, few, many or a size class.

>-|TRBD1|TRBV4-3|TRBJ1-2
CASSQATGDGYTF
TGCGCCAGCAGCCAAGCGACAGGGGATGGCTACACCTTC
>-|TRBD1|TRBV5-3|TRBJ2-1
CARSPDRGNEQFF
TGTGCCAGAAGCCCGGACAGGGGAAATGAGCAGTTCTTC
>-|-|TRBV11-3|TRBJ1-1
CASSFTVSSTEAFF
TGTGCCAGCAGCTTCACAGTTTCGAGCACTGAAGCTTTCTTT
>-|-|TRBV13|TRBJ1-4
CASSPSGRDEKLFF
TGTGCCAGCAGCCCGAGCGGAAGGGATGAAAAACTGTTTTTT
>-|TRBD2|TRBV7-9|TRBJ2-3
CASSFTSARTDTQYF
TGTGCCAGCAGCTTCACTAGCGCACGCACAGATACGCAGTATTTT
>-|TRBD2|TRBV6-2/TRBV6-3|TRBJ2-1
CASSYSIREGDNEQFF
TGTGCCAGCAGTTACTCGATACGGGAGGGGGACAATGAGCAGTTCTTC
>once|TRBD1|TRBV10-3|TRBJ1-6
CAISEDRVYSPLHF
TGTGCCATCAGCGAGGACAGGGTTTATTCACCCCTCCACTTT
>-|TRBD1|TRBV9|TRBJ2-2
CASSVAPGQGELFF
TGTGCCAGCAGCGTAGCACCGGGACAGGGAGAGCTGTTTTTT
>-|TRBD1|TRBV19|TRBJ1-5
CASSIDEGTGLSNQPQHF
TGTGCCAGTAGTATAGATGAAGGGACAGGGCTTAGCAATCAGCCCCAGCATTTT
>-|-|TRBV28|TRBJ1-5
CASSGMQPQHF
TGTGCCAGCAGCGGGATGCAGCCCCAGCATTTT
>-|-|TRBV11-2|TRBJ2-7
CASSLGQPPNYEQYF
TGTGCCAGCAGCTTAGGACAGCCCCCCAACTACGAGCAGTACTTC
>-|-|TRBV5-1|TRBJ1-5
CASSLDAGSNQPQHF
TGCGCCAGCAGCTTGGATGCGGGTAGCAATCAGCCCCAGCATTTT
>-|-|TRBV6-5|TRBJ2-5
CASSSNYGTRETQYF
TGTGCCAGCAGTTCAAACTACGGGACAAGGGAGACCCAGTACTTC
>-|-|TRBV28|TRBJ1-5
CASSFGGVQPQHF
TGTGCCAGCAGTTTTGGGGGGGTTCAGCCCCAGCATTTT
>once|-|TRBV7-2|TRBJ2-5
CASSVAPQGQGTQYF
TGTGCCAGCAGCGTGGCCCCCCAGGGACAAGGGACCCAGTACTTC
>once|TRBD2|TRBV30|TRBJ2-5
CAWSRLAGLETQYF
TGTGCCTGGAGTCGACTAGCGGGCCTAGAGACCCAGTACTTC
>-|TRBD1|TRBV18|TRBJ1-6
CASSLQGDNSPLHF
TGTGCCAGCTCACTACAGGGGGATAATTCACCCCTCCACTTT
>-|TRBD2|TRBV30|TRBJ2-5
CAWSVGGGALVDQYF
TGTGCCTGGAGTGTTGGCGGGGGGGCCCTAGTCGACCAGTACTTC
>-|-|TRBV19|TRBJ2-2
CASSIGPFPGELFF
TGTGCCAGTAGTATTGGCCCCTTCCCCGGGGAGCTGTTTTTT
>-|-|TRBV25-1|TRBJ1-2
CASSRWDTYGYTF
TGTGCCAGCAGTAGGTGGGACACTTATGGCTACACCTTC
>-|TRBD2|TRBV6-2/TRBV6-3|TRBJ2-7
CASSYWLAETYEQYF
TGTGCCAGCAGTTATTGGCTAGCGGAAACCTACGAGCAGTACTTC
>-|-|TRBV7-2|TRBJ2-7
CASSSHLTYEQYF
TGTGCCAGCAGTTCCCACTTAACCTACGAGCAGTACTTC
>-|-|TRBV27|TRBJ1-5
CASSRETGRNQPQHF
TGTGCCAGCAGTCGAGAGACAGGTCGGAATCAGCCCCAGCATTTT